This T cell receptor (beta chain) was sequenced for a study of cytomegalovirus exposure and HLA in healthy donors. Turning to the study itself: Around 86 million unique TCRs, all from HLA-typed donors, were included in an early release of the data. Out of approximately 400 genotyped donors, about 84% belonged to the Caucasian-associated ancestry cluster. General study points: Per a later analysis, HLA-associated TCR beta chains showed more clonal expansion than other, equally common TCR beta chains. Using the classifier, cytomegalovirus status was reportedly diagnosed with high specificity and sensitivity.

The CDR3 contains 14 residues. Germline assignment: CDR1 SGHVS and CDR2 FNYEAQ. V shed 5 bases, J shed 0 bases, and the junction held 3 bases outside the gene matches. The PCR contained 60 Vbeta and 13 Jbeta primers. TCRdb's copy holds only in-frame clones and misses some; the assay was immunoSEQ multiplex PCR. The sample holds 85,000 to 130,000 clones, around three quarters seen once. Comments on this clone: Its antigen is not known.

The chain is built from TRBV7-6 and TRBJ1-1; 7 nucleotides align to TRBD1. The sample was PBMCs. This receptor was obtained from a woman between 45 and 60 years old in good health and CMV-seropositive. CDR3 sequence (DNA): TGTGCCAGCAGCCCAGGGGGAGTGAACACTGAAGCTTTCTTT. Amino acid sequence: CASSPGGVNTEAFF.